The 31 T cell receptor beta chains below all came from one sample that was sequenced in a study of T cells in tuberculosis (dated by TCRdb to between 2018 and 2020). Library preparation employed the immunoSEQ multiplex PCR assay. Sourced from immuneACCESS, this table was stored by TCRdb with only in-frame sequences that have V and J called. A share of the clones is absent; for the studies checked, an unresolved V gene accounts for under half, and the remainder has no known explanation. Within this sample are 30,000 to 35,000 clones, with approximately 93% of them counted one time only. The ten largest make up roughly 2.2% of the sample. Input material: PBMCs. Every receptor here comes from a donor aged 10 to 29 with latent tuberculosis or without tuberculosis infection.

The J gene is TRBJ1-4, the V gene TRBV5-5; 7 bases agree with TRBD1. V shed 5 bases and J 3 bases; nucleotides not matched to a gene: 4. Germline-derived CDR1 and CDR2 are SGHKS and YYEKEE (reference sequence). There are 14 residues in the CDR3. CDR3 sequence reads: CASRRTGSNEKLFF. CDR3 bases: TGTGCCAGCAGACGGACAGGCTCTAATGAAAAACTGTTTTTT.

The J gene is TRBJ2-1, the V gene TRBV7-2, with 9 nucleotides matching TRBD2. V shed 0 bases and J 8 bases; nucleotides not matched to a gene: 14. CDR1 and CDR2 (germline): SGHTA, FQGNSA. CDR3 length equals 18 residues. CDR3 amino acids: CASSLAPGGSGGLDEQFF. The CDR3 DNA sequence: TGTGCCAGCAGCTTAGCCCCTGGGGGTAGCGGGGGTTTGGATGAGCAGTTCTTC. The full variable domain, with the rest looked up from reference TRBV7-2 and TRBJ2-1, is GAGVSQSPSNKVTEKGKDVELRCDPISGHTALYWYRQSLGQGLEFLIYFQGNSAPDKSGLPSDRFSAERTGGSVSTLTIQRTQQEDSAVYLCASSLAPGGSGGLDEQFFGPGTRLTVL.

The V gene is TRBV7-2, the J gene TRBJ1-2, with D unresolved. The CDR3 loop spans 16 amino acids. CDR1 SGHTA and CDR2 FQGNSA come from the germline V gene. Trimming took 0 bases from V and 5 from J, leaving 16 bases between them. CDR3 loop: CASSLAVGPPRYGYTF. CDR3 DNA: TGTGCCAGCAGCTTAGCAGTTGGGCCTCCGAGATATGGCTACACCTTC.

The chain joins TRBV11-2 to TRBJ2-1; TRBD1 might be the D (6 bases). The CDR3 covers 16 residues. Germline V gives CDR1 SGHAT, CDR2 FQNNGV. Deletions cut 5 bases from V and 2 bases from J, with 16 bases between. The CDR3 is CASSQGPFGTYNEQFF. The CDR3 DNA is TGTGCCAGCAGCCAGGGGCCGTTCGGCACCTACAATGAGCAGTTCTTC.

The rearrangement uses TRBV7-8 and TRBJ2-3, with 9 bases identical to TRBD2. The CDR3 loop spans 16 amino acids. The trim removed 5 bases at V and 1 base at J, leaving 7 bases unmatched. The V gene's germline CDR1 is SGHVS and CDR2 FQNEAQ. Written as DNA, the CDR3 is TGTGCCAGCAGCACCCGACTAGCGGCCCGCACAGATACGCAGTATTTT. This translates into CASSTRLAARTDTQYF.

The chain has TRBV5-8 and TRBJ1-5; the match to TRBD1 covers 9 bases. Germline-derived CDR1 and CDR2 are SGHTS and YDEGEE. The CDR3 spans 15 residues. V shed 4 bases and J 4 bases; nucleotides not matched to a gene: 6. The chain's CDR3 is CASSRTGTGNQPQHF. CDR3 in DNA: TGTGCCAGCAGCAGGACCGGGACAGGGAATCAGCCCCAGCATTTT. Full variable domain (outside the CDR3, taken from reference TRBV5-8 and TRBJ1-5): EAGVTQSPTHLIKTRGQQATLRCSPISGHTSVYWYQQALGLGLQFLLWYDEGEERNRGNFPPRFSGRQFPNYSSELNVNALELEDSALYLCASSRTGTGNQPQHFGDGTRLSIL.

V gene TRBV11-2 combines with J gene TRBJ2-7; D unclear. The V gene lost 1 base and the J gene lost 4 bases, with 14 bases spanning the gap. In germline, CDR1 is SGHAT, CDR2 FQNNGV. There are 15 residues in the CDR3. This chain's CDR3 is CASSLVSTPRYEQYF. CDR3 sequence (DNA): TGTGCCAGCAGCTTAGTGTCGACTCCCCGTTACGAGCAGTACTTC.

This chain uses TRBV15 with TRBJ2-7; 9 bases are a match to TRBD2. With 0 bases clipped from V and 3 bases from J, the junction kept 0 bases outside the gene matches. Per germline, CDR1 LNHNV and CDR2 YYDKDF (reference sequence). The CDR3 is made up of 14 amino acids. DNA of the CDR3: TGTGCCACCAGCAGAGAGACTAGCGGCTACGAGCAGTACTTC. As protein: CATSRETSGYEQYF.

CDR3: CASSLAPQGTRNEQFF. The CDR3 DNA reads TGTGCCAGCAGCTTAGCGCCACAGGGGACTAGGAATGAGCAGTTCTTC. The rearrangement joins TRBV7-9 to TRBJ2-1; D may be TRBD2 (8 bases). The CDR3 is made up of 16 amino acids. Trimming left V 0 bases short and J 7 bases short, with 16 bases between. Per germline, CDR1 SEHNR and CDR2 FQNEAQ (reference sequence).

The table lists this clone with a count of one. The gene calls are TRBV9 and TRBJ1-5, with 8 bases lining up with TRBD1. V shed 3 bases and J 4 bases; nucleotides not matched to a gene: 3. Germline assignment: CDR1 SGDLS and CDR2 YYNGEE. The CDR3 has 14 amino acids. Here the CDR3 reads CASSAGQGNQPQHF. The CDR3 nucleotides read TGTGCCAGCAGCGCTGGACAGGGAAATCAGCCCCAGCATTTT.

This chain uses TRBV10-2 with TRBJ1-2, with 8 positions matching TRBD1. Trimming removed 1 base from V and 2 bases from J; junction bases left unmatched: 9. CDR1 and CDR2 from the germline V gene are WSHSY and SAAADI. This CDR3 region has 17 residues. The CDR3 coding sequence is TGCGCCAGCAGTGAGTTGTACTTGGGACAGGCCAACTATGGCTACACCTTC. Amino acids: CASSELYLGQANYGYTF.

The CDR3 DNA is TGCGCCAGCAGCTTGGGAGGTACTGGAAACACCATATATTTT. Its protein is CASSLGGTGNTIYF. The chain links TRBV5-1 to TRBJ1-3; D not resolved. The CDR3 loop spans 14 amino acids. V was pared by 0 bases and J by 2 bases, with 6 bases between. In germline, CDR1 is SGHRS, CDR2 YFSETQ.

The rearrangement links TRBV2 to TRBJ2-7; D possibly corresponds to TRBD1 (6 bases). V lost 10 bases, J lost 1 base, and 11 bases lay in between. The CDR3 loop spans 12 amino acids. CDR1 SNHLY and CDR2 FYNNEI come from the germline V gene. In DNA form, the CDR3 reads TGTGCCATAAGGGACACATCCTACGAGCAGTACTTC. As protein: CAIRDTSYEQYF.

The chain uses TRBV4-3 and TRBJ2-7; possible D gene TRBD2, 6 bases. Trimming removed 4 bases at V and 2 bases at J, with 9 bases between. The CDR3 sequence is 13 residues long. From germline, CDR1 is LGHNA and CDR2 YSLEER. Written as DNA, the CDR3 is TGCGCCAGCAGCCTGACGGGGGCCTACGAGCAGTACTTC. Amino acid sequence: CASSLTGAYEQYF.

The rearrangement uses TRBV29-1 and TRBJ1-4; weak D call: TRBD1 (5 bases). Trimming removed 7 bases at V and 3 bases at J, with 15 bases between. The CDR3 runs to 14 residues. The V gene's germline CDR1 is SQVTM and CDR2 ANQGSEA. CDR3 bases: TGCAGCGCTCTAAAGGGGCCCCCTAATGAAAAACTGTTTTTT. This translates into CSALKGPPNEKLFF.

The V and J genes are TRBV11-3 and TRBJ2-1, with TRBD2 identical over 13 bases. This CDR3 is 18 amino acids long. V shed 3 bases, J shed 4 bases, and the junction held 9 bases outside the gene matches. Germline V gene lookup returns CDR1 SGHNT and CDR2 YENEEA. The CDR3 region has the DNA TGTGCCAGCAGCTTCACTAGCGGGAGGGGGGCCCCTTACAATGAGCAGTTCTTC. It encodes CASSFTSGRGAPYNEQFF.

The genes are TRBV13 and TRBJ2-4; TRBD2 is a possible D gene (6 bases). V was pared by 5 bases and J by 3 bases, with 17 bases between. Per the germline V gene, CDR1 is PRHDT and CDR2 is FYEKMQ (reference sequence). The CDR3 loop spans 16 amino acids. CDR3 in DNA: TGTGCCAGCAGCGCTCGGGACTCTCTTGTCAAAAACATTCAGTACTTC. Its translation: CASSARDSLVKNIQYF. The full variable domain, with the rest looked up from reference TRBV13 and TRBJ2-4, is AAGVIQSPRHLIKEKRETATLKCYPIPRHDTVYWYQQGPGQDPQFLISFYEKMQSDKGSIPDRFSAQQFSDYHSELNMSSLELGDSALYFCASSARDSLVKNIQYFGAGTRLSVL.

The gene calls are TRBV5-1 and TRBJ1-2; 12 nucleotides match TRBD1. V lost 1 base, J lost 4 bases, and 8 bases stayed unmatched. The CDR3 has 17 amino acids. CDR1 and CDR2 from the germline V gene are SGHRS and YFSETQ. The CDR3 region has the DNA TGCGCCAGCAGCTTGTTACCCGGGACAGGGGGCACCTATGGCTACACCTTC. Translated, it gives CASSLLPGTGGTYGYTF.

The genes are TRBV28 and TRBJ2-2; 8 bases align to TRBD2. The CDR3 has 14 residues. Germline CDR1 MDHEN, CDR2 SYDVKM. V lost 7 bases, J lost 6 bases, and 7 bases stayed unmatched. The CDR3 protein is CASISPGGAGELFF. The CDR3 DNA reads TGTGCCAGCATTTCCCCCGGGGGGGCCGGGGAGCTGTTTTTT. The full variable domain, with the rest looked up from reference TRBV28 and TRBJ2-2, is DVKVTQSSRYLVKRTGEKVFLECVQDMDHENMFWYRQDPGLGLRLIYFSYDVKMKEKGDIPEGYSVSREKKERFSLILESASTNQTSMYLCASISPGGAGELFFGEGSRLTVL.

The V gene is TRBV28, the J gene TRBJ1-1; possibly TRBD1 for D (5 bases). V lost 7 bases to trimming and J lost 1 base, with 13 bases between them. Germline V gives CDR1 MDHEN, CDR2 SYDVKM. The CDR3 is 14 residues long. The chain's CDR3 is CASMTGGKNTEAFF. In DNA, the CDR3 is TGTGCCAGCATGACTGGGGGGAAGAACACTGAAGCTTTCTTT.

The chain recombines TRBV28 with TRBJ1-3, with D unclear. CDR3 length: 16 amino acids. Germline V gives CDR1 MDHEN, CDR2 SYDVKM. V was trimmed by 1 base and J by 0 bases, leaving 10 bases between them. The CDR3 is CASSLSGRDSGNTIYF. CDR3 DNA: TGTGCCAGCAGTTTATCGGGAAGGGACTCTGGAAACACCATATATTTT.

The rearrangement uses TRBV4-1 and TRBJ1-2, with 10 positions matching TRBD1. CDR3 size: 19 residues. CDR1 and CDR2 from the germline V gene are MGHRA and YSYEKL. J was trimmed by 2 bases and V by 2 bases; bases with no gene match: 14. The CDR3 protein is CASSQLGLKTGGANYGYTF. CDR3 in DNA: TGCGCCAGCAGCCAATTGGGCTTAAAGACAGGGGGCGCCAACTATGGCTACACCTTC.

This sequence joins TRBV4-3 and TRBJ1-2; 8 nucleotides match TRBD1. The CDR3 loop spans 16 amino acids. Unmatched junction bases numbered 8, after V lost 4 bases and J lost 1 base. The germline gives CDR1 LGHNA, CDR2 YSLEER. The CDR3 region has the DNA TGCGCCAGCAGCCTAGGATCGGGACAGGATAACTATGGCTACACCTTC. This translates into CASSLGSGQDNYGYTF.

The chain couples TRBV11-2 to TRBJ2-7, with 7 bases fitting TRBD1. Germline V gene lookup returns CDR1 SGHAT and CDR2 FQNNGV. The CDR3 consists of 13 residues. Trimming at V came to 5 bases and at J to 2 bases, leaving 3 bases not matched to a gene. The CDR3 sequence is CASSVGTAYEQYF. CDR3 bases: TGTGCCAGCAGCGTCGGGACAGCCTACGAGCAGTACTTC.

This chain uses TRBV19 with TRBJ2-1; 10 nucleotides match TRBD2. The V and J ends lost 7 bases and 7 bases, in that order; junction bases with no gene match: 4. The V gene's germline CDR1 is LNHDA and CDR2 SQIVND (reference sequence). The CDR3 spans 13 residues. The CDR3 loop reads CASNLAGENEQFF. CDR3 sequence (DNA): TGTGCCAGTAATCTAGCGGGAGAAAATGAGCAGTTCTTC.

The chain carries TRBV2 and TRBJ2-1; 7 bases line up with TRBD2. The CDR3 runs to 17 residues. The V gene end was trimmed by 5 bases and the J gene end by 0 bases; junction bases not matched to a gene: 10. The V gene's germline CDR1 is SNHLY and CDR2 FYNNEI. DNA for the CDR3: TGTGCCAGCAGTCCTCTAGCGGCAGCCAGCTCCTACAATGAGCAGTTCTTC. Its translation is CASSPLAAASSYNEQFF.

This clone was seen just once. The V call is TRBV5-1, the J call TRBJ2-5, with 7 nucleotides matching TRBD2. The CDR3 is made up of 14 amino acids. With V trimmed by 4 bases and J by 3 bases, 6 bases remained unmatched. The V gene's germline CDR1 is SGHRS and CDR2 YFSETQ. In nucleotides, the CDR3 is TGCGCCAGCAGCGGGGGGACTACCGAAGAGACCCAGTACTTC. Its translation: CASSGGTTEETQYF.

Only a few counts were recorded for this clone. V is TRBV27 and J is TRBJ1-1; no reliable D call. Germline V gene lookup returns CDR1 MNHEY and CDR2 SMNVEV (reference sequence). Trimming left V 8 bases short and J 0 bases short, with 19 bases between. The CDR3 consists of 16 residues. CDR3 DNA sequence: TGTGCCAGCCGCCCGGAGGTGCCGGATCTGAACACTGAAGCTTTCTTT. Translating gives CASRPEVPDLNTEAFF.

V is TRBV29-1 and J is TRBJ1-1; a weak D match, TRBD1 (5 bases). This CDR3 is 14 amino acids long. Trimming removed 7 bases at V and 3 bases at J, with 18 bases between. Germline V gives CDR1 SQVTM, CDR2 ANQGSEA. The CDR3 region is CSARTQGRDTEAFF. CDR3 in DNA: TGCAGCGCCCGAACCCAGGGTAGGGACACTGAAGCTTTCTTT. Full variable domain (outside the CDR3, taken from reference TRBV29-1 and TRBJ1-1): SAVISQKPSRDICQRGTSLTIQCQVDSQVTMMFWYRQQPGQSLTLIATANQGSEATYESGFVIDKFPISRPNLTFSTLTVSNMSPEDSSIYLCSARTQGRDTEAFFGQGTRLTVV.

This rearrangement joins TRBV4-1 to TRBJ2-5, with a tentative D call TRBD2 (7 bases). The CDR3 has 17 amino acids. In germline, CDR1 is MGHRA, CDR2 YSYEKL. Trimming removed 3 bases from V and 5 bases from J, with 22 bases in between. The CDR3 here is CASSHPSTGGRLETQYF. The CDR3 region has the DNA TGCGCCAGCAGCCATCCCAGCACCGGGGGGCGATTGGAGACCCAGTACTTC.

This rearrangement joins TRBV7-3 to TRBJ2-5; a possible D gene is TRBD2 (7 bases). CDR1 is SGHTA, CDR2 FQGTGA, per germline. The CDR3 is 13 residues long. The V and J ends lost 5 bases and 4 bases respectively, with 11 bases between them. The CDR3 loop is CASSRRGRETQYF. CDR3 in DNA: TGTGCCAGCAGCCGGCGGGGGCGAGAGACCCAGTACTTC.